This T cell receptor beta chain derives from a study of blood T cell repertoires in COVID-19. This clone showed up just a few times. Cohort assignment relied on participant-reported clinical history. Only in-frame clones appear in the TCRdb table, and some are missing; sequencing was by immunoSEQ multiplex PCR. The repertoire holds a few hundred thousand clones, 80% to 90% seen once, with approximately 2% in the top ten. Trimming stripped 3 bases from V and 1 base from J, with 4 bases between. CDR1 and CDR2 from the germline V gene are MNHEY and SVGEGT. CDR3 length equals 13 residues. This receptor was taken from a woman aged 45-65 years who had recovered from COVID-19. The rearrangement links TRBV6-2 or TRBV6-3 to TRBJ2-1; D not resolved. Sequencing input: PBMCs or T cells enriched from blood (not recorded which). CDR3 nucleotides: TGTGCCAGCAGTTATGAGTCCTACAATGAGCAGTTCTTC. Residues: CASSYESYNEQFF.